These 21 T cell receptor beta chains share one sample of origin, sequenced in a study of Graves' ophthalmopathy and Graves' hyperthyroidism. Amplification of TCR beta CDR3 regions used RNA transcripts. The authors performed first-round RT-PCR with HTBI primers and then a second-round multiplex PCR. One entry per CDR3 protein results from TCRdb running MiXCR on the multiplex PCR reads. The sample holds roughly 420,000 distinct CDR3 sequences, under 25% seen once. The specimen was peripheral blood. The receptors were sampled from a woman aged 18-29 years with stable Graves' hyperthyroidism.

The gene calls are TRBV24-1 and TRBJ2-2; maybe TRBD1 (6 bases). Deletions cut 1 base from V and 7 bases from J, with 9 bases between. Germline V lookup: CDR1 KGHDR, CDR2 SFDVKD. CDR3 size: 14 residues. The CDR3 region has the DNA TGTGCCACCAGTGATTTTAGGGGGATCGGGGAGCTGTTTTTT. Its translation: CATSDFRGIGELFF.

This clonotype was counted ten times or more. V usage is TRBV28 and J usage is TRBJ2-7; D call uncertain. The germline V gene has CDR1 MDHEN and CDR2 SYDVKM. This CDR3 is 12 amino acids long. The V end was cut by 5 bases, the J end by 9 bases, with 14 bases between. The CDR3 DNA sequence: TGTGCCAGCAGTCCCTCGATGATTAGGCAGTACTTC. Translated, it gives CASSPSMIRQYF. Combining the CDR3 with reference TRBV28 and TRBJ2-7 gives the whole variable domain DVKVTQSSRYLVKRTGEKVFLECVQDMDHENMFWYRQDPGLGLRLIYFSYDVKMKEKGDIPEGYSVSREKKERFSLILESASTNQTSMYLCASSPSMIRQYFGPGTRLTVT.

The chain has TRBV4-1 and TRBJ2-7; D is uncertain. This CDR3 has 13 residues. From germline, CDR1 is MGHRA and CDR2 YSYEKL. V was pared by 1 base and J by 7 bases, with 11 bases between. CDR3 sequence reads: CASSQGFSGEQYF. The CDR3 DNA is TGCGCCAGCAGCCAAGGATTCTCTGGGGAGCAGTACTTC.

J is TRBJ2-3 and V is TRBV7-6; TRBD2 might be the D (5 bases). V lost 5 bases to trimming and J lost 2 bases, with 14 bases between them. Per the germline V gene, CDR1 is SGHVS and CDR2 is FNYEAQ. The CDR3 has 15 amino acids. The CDR3 DNA is TGTGCCAGCAGCCCCGACCAGCGGAACACAGATACGCAGTATTTT. Translating it yields CASSPDQRNTDTQYF.

In its sample, this clonotype was seen many times. V gene TRBV7-9 combines with J gene TRBJ1-2; a weak D match, TRBD1 (6 bases). Germline loops: CDR1 SEHNR, CDR2 FQNEAQ (reference sequence). V lost 6 bases, J lost 3 bases, and 11 bases lay in between. This CDR3 is built from 13 residues. CDR3 sequence reads: CASRGGADYGYTF. Here the CDR3 DNA reads TGTGCCAGCAGGGGGGGCGCAGACTATGGCTACACCTTC.

The V call is TRBV9, the J call TRBJ1-1; D gene ambiguous. CDR1 and CDR2 (germline): SGDLS, YYNGEE. V was pared by 2 bases and J by 1 base, with 6 bases between. CDR3 length equals 13 residues. This CDR3 is CASSVAENTEAFF. The CDR3 DNA is TGTGCCAGCAGCGTGGCGGAGAACACTGAAGCTTTCTTT.

This clonotype was recorded a few times. The CDR3 DNA follows: TGTGCCAGCAGCCCGGGGCCCGGGGACCACACCATATATTTT. Translated, it gives CASSPGPGDHTIYF. The chain uses TRBV7-2 and TRBJ1-3; weak D call: TRBD1 (5 bases). The CDR3 spans 14 residues. The V and J ends lost 5 bases and 8 bases respectively, with 16 bases between them. Germline CDR1 reads SGHTA; CDR2 reads FQGNSA.

In its sample, this clonotype was seen many times. J is TRBJ2-7 and V is TRBV6-5; D uncertain. Germline loops: CDR1 MNHEY, CDR2 SVGAGI. V lost 7 bases and J lost 5, with 15 bases in between. The CDR3 covers 13 residues. The CDR3 bases are TGTGCCAGCACGCAACCCAACAGCCACGAGCAGTACTTC. Translated: CASTQPNSHEQYF.

This clonotype occurred many times. The V call is TRBV18, the J call TRBJ2-5; 9 bases are a match to TRBD1. From germline, CDR1 is KGHSH and CDR2 LQKENI. The CDR3 loop spans 15 amino acids. V gave up 6 bases and J gave up 1 base; unmatched junction bases: 6. The CDR3 reads CASSPGQGFQETQYF. The CDR3 bases are TGTGCCAGCTCTCCGGGACAGGGTTTCCAAGAGACCCAGTACTTC.

This clonotype was seen more than once but under ten times. The gene calls are TRBV28 and TRBJ1-2; unclear D gene. Germline CDR1 MDHEN, CDR2 SYDVKM. This CDR3 has 13 amino acids. The V and J ends lost 6 bases and 4 bases respectively, with 12 bases between them. CDR3 sequence reads: CASSPSGLYGYTF. CDR3 nucleotide sequence: TGTGCCAGCAGCCCCTCCGGGCTCTATGGCTACACCTTC.

This clonotype was seen many times. The genes are TRBV2 and TRBJ2-5, with D uncertain. V was pared by 2 bases and J by 1 base, with 14 bases between. The CDR3 contains 16 residues. Germline loops: CDR1 SNHLY, CDR2 FYNNEI. CDR3 region: CASSESVADTQETQYF. CDR3 DNA sequence: TGTGCCAGCAGTGAATCGGTGGCGGATACCCAAGAGACCCAGTACTTC.

This clonotype was counted at least ten times. The J gene is TRBJ2-4, the V gene TRBV27; no clear D gene. V was clipped by 0 bases and J by 8 bases, with 11 bases between them. This CDR3 is 14 amino acids long. Germline assignment: CDR1 MNHEY and CDR2 SMNVEV (reference sequence). In DNA, the CDR3 is TGTGCCAGCAGTTTATCGCCCCCGGGTTACATTCAGTACTTC. Residues: CASSLSPPGYIQYF.

This clonotype has ten or more counts. The chain combines TRBV7-8 with TRBJ2-7; TRBD1 agrees at 10 bases. V lost 3 bases, J lost 3 bases, and 11 bases stayed unmatched. The CDR3 has 17 amino acids. The germline V gene encodes CDR1 SGHVS and CDR2 FQNEAQ. The CDR3 DNA follows: TGTGCCAGCAGCTTGGGGCTGACGGGGACAGGGGTCTACGAGCAGTACTTC. Protein product: CASSLGLTGTGVYEQYF.

This clonotype appeared many times. This chain joins TRBV4-1 and TRBJ2-7, with D uncertain. This CDR3 has 14 amino acids. Between the trimmed V and J ends, which lost 1 base and 3 bases, there was a span of 10 bases. Germline V gene lookup returns CDR1 MGHRA and CDR2 YSYEKL. The CDR3 sequence: CASSQVARDYEQYF. The CDR3 nucleotides are TGCGCCAGCAGCCAAGTAGCCAGAGACTACGAGCAGTACTTC.

This CDR3 is CASSFQGGYQPQHF. The DNA of the CDR3 is TGTGCCAGCAGTTTTCAAGGAGGGTATCAGCCCCAGCATTTT. The V call is TRBV27, the J call TRBJ1-5; D call uncertain. The germline V gene has CDR1 MNHEY and CDR2 SMNVEV (reference sequence). V was trimmed by 3 bases and J by 5 bases, leaving 11 bases between them. The CDR3 loop spans 14 amino acids.

This clonotype was counted ten times or more. V gene TRBV28 combines with J gene TRBJ1-5; D not resolved. The V end was cut by 5 bases, the J end by 6 bases, with 14 bases between. The germline V gene encodes CDR1 MDHEN and CDR2 SYDVKM. The CDR3 sequence is 14 residues long. This CDR3 is CASSPYAGIQPQHF. The CDR3 DNA sequence: TGTGCCAGCAGTCCATATGCGGGGATTCAGCCCCAGCATTTT. Together with reference TRBV28 and TRBJ1-5, the CDR3 gives the full variable domain: DVKVTQSSRYLVKRTGEKVFLECVQDMDHENMFWYRQDPGLGLRLIYFSYDVKMKEKGDIPEGYSVSREKKERFSLILESASTNQTSMYLCASSPYAGIQPQHFGDGTRLSIL.

This clonotype was detected many times. The rearrangement uses TRBV5-1 and TRBJ1-1; 8 bases are a match to TRBD1. The J segment lost 7 bases and the V segment lost 4 bases, leaving 6 bases of the junction unmatched. In germline, CDR1 is SGHRS, CDR2 YFSETQ. This CDR3 comprises 13 residues. The DNA for the CDR3 is TGCGCCAGCAGCGTAAACAGGGGGGGTGAAGCTTTCTTT. This encodes CASSVNRGGEAFF. The variable domain in full, with the rest retrieved from reference TRBV5-1 and TRBJ1-1, is KAGVTQTPRYLIKTRGQQVTLSCSPISGHRSVSWYQQTPGQGLQFLFEYFSETQRNKGNFPGRFSGRQFSNSRSEMNVSTLELGDSALYLCASSVNRGGEAFFGQGTRLTVV.

This sequence joins TRBV6-5 and TRBJ2-7, with 10 bases fitting TRBD2. The CDR3 loop spans 15 amino acids. Losses at the gene ends were 2 bases for V and 5 bases for J; bases not matched to a gene: 6. Germline V gives CDR1 MNHEY, CDR2 SVGAGI. The DNA of the CDR3 is TGTGCCAGCAGTTACGGGGGACTAGCGAACAACGAGCAGTACTTC. As protein: CASSYGGLANNEQYF.

This clonotype has only one observation. The chain joins TRBV2 to TRBJ1-1, with D unclear. CDR1 and CDR2 from the germline V gene are SNHLY and FYNNEI. V lost 8 bases and J lost 5, with 15 bases in between. CDR3 length: 13 residues. CDR3 protein: CASDSKPTTEAFF. The CDR3 bases are TGTGCCAGCGATTCAAAGCCGACGACTGAAGCTTTCTTT.

This clonotype was counted at least ten times. This chain uses TRBV6-5 with TRBJ2-7; D tentatively fits TRBD1 or TRBD2 (6 bases each). This CDR3 is 17 amino acids long. V was pared by 4 bases and J by 3 bases, with 22 bases between. Per germline, CDR1 MNHEY and CDR2 SVGAGI. CDR3 amino acids: CASSSGAGTLMFYEQYF. CDR3 DNA sequence: TGTGCCAGCAGTTCGGGGGCCGGGACTCTGATGTTCTACGAGCAGTACTTC.

The sample holds many counts of this clonotype. V is TRBV28 and J is TRBJ1-2, with D unclear. The V gene's germline CDR1 is MDHEN and CDR2 SYDVKM. V lost 4 bases, J lost 5 bases, and 11 bases lay in between. The CDR3 totals 13 residues. The CDR3 reads CASSSGIRYGYTF. In nucleotides, the CDR3 is TGTGCCAGCAGTTCTGGGATTCGGTATGGCTACACCTTC.